A selection of T cell receptor beta chains follows, all from one sample in a study of blood T cell repertoires in COVID-19. Sequenced by immunoSEQ multiplex PCR; TCRdb stores in-frame clones only, minus some. The repertoire holds roughly 250,000 clones, with less than 90% as singletons. What was sequenced was peripheral blood. The receptors shown here come from a woman aged 25 to 45 with COVID-19, enrolled during active disease. CDR3s include the opening cysteine and the closing phenylalanine or tryptophan. Fields, in order: clone size, D gene, J gene, V gene, CDR3 protein, CDR3 DNA. A D gene is named only where the DNA matches it firmly. Only some rows state a clone size, as once, few, many or a class for expanded clones.

>-|-|TRBJ1-2|TRBV10-3
CAISESISGRGYTF
TGTGCCATCAGTGAGTCGATTTCGGGTAGAGGCTACACCTTC
>-|TRBD1|TRBJ2-5|TRBV28
CASTSTGETETQYF
TGTGCCAGCACCTCTACAGGGGAAACAGAGACCCAGTACTTC
>-|-|TRBJ2-6|TRBV11-1
CASSAGVGANVLTF
TGTGCCAGCAGCGCAGGGGTTGGGGCCAACGTCCTGACTTTC
>-|TRBD1|TRBJ2-1|TRBV5-4
CASGPGQLHNEQFF
TGTGCCAGCGGCCCGGGACAGCTACACAATGAGCAGTTCTTC
>-|-|TRBJ1-4|TRBV4-1
CASSQRAGGGDEKLFF
TGCGCCAGCAGCCAGCGAGCGGGAGGAGGGGATGAAAAACTGTTTTTT
>few|TRBD2|TRBJ2-2|TRBV6-6
CASSPGRGAGELFF
TGTGCCAGCAGCCCTGGCCGGGGGGCCGGGGAGCTGTTTTTT
>-|TRBD2|TRBJ2-7|TRBV6-5
CASSYTGGGYEQYF
TGTGCCAGCAGTTACACGGGGGGAGGATACGAGCAGTACTTC
>-|-|TRBJ1-2|TRBV3-1/TRBV3-2
CASSQDEAGYTF
TGTGCCAGCAGCCAAGATGAGGCTGGCTACACCTTC
>-|TRBD2|TRBJ2-3|TRBV6-2/TRBV6-3
CASSYSASGADTQYF
TGTGCCAGCAGTTACTCGGCTAGCGGGGCAGATACGCAGTATTTT
>-|-|TRBJ1-2|TRBV12-3/TRBV12-4
CASSLWADYGYTF
TGTGCCAGCAGTTTATGGGCAGACTATGGCTACACCTTC
>once|-|TRBJ2-5|TRBV5-1
CASSLRDRGGETQYF
TGCGCCAGCAGCTTGCGTGACAGGGGAGGGGAGACCCAGTACTTC
>-|-|TRBJ2-1|TRBV5-5
CASSAAPSSYNEQFF
TGTGCCAGCAGCGCGGCGCCGAGCTCCTACAATGAGCAGTTCTTC
>-|-|TRBJ1-6|TRBV3-1/TRBV3-2
CASSQDLSLRNSPLHF
TGTGCCAGCAGCCAAGATCTGAGTCTCCGTAATTCACCCCTCCACTTT
>-|-|TRBJ2-5|TRBV11-2
CASSLTGSGETQYF
TGTGCCAGCAGCTTAACGGGGAGTGGTGAGACCCAGTACTTC
>-|TRBD1|TRBJ2-5|TRBV27
CASSPGTGGQETQYF
TGTGCCAGCAGTCCCGGGACAGGGGGCCAAGAGACCCAGTACTTC
>-|-|TRBJ2-1|TRBV12-3/TRBV12-4
CASSLTSRGEQFF
TGTGCCAGCAGTTTAACTAGTCGCGGCGAGCAGTTCTTC
>once|-|TRBJ2-1|TRBV27
CASSLTADNEQFF
TGTGCCAGCAGTTTAACAGCGGACAATGAGCAGTTCTTC
>-|TRBD2|TRBJ2-3|TRBV3-1/TRBV3-2
CASSLRTSGGADTQYF
TGTGCCAGCAGCCTCAGGACTAGCGGGGGGGCAGATACGCAGTATTTT
>-|-|TRBJ1-6|TRBV4-1
CASSQERQGNSPLHF
TGCGCCAGCAGCCAAGAGCGGCAGGGGAATTCACCCCTCCACTTT
>-|-|TRBJ2-5|TRBV11-1
CASSLAPRPQETQYF
TGTGCCAGCAGCCTTGCCCCCAGGCCCCAAGAGACCCAGTACTTC
>-|-|TRBJ1-1|TRBV11-1
CASSLTAPTDAFF
TGTGCCAGCAGCTTAACTGCTCCGACTGATGCTTTCTTT
>-|-|TRBJ2-1|TRBV27
CASSKQGTIGEQFF
TGTGCCAGCAGTAAACAGGGAACAATAGGTGAGCAGTTCTTC
>-|TRBD1|TRBJ2-2|TRBV19
CASSPRTGVTGELFF
TGTGCCAGTAGTCCGCGGACAGGGGTAACCGGGGAGCTGTTTTTT
>-|-|TRBJ1-1|TRBV5-1
CASSLDRLDMNTEAFF
TGCGCCAGCAGCTTAGACAGATTAGACATGAACACTGAAGCTTTCTTT
>-|-|TRBJ2-3|TRBV5-6
CASNPPPQGSSTDTQYF
TGTGCCAGCAACCCTCCCCCCCAGGGGTCTAGCACAGATACGCAGTATTTT
>few|-|TRBJ1-5|TRBV11-2
CASSFSFNQPQHF
TGTGCCAGCAGCTTCTCTTTTAATCAGCCCCAGCATTTT
>once|-|TRBJ1-2|TRBV5-8
CASSFGGVYGYTF
TGTGCCAGCAGCTTTGGGGGGGTCTATGGCTACACCTTC
>-|-|TRBJ2-7|TRBV3-1/TRBV3-2
CASSPRLGGYEQYF
TGTGCCAGCAGCCCGCGACTAGGAGGTTACGAGCAGTACTTC
>-|-|TRBJ2-1|TRBV11-2
CASSPLINEQFF
TGTGCCAGCAGCCCGTTAATCAATGAGCAGTTCTTC
>once|-|TRBJ2-1|TRBV5-1
CASSFAGRRDNEQFF
TGCGCCAGCAGCTTTGCGGGGAGGCGGGACAATGAGCAGTTCTTC
>-|TRBD1|TRBJ2-2|TRBV5-6
CASTYGTGWGGELFF
TGTGCCAGCACCTATGGGACAGGGTGGGGCGGGGAGCTGTTTTTT
>-|TRBD1|TRBJ2-7|TRBV5-1
CASSSGGTGSSYEQYF
TGCGCCAGCAGCTCCGGGGGGACAGGGAGCTCCTACGAGCAGTACTTC
>once|TRBD1|TRBJ2-7|TRBV7-2
CASSPGGSMSYEQYF
TGTGCCAGCAGCCCAGGGGGATCAATGTCCTACGAGCAGTACTTC
>few|-|TRBJ2-3|TRBV19
CASSIWGGQGDTQYF
TGTGCCAGTAGTATATGGGGGGGCCAAGGAGATACGCAGTATTTT
>-|-|TRBJ2-1|TRBV7-8
CASRGGNEQFF
TGTGCCAGCAGGGGGGGCAATGAGCAGTTCTTC
>-|TRBD1|TRBJ2-7|TRBV5-4
CASSARTGSYEQYF
TGTGCCAGCAGCGCCCGGACAGGGAGTTACGAGCAGTACTTC
>-|-|TRBJ1-1|TRBV7-8
CASSLVGMRAEAFF
TGTGCCAGCAGCTTAGTAGGTATGAGGGCTGAAGCTTTCTTT
>-|-|TRBJ1-4|TRBV2
CASSEARARGEKLFF
TGTGCCAGCAGTGAAGCCAGGGCTCGAGGTGAAAAACTGTTTTTT
>-|-|TRBJ2-1|TRBV12-3/TRBV12-4
CASTGISNNEQFF
TGTGCCAGCACAGGAATTTCGAACAATGAGCAGTTCTTC
>-|TRBD1|TRBJ1-1|TRBV7-9
CASSRLQGSTEAFF
TGTGCCAGCAGCCGACTACAGGGGAGCACTGAAGCTTTCTTT
>-|TRBD2|TRBJ2-5|TRBV30
CAWSGLAGPRETQYF
TGTGCCTGGAGTGGACTAGCGGGCCCCAGAGAGACCCAGTACTTC
>-|TRBD1|TRBJ1-2|TRBV11-2
CASSPWTGWDYGYTF
TGTGCCAGCAGCCCCTGGACAGGGTGGGACTATGGCTACACCTTC
>-|-|TRBJ2-1|TRBV4-1
CASSQDLTVPNEQFF
TGCGCCAGCAGCCAAGATCTTACAGTCCCCAATGAGCAGTTCTTC
>-|TRBD2|TRBJ2-5|TRBV19
CASSIDGLAAETQYF
TGTGCCAGTAGTATAGATGGACTAGCCGCAGAGACCCAGTACTTC
>-|TRBD1|TRBJ1-5|TRBV6-5
CASSTTGDPYQPQHF
TGTGCCAGCAGTACAACAGGGGACCCCTATCAGCCCCAGCATTTT
>-|TRBD1|TRBJ2-7|TRBV10-3
CAITPRDRGYEQYF
TGTGCCATCACTCCCCGGGACAGGGGTTACGAGCAGTACTTC